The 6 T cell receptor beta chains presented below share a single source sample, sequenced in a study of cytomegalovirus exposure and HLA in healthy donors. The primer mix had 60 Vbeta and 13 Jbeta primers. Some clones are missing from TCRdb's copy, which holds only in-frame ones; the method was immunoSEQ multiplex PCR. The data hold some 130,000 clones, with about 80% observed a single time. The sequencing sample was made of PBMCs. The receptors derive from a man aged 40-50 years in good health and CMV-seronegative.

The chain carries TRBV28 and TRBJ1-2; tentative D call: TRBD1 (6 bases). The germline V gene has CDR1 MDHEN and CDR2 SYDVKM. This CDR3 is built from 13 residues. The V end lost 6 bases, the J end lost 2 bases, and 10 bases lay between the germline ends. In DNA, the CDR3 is TGTGCCAGCAGAGGGGGACAAAACTATGGCTACACCTTC. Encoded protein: CASRGGQNYGYTF.

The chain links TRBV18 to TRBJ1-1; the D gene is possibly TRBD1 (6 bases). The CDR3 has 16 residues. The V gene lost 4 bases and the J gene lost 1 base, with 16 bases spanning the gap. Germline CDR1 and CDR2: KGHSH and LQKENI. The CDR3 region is CASSRNDDRRNTEAFF. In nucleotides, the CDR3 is TGTGCCAGCTCACGCAACGACGACAGGAGGAACACTGAAGCTTTCTTT.

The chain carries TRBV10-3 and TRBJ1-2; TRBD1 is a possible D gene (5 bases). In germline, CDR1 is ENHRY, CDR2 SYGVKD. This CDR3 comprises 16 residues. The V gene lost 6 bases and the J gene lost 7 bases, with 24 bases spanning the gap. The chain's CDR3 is CAIRGLTGSPGGGYTF. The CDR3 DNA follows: TGTGCCATCAGGGGGCTAACCGGGTCCCCAGGCGGTGGCTACACCTTC.

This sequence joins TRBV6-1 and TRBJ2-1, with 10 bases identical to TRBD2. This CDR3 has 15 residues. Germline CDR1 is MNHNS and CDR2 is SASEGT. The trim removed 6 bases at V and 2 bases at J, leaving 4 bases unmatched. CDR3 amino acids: CASSPLAGAYNEQFF. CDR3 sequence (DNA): TGTGCCAGCAGCCCTCTAGCGGGAGCCTACAATGAGCAGTTCTTC.

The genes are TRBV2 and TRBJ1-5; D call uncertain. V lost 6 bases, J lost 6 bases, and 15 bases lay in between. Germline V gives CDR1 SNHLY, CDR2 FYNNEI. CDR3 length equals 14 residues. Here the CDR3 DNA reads TGTGCCAGCAGGGAGGAGATAGGCTTTCAGCCCCAGCATTTT. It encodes CASREEIGFQPQHF.

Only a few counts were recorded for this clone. The CDR3 spells CASRRQGSSEAFF. CDR3 nucleotides: TGTGCCAGCAGAAGACAGGGTTCTTCTGAAGCTTTCTTT. The chain has TRBV2 and TRBJ1-1; 7 nucleotides align to TRBD1. J gave up 6 bases and V 6 bases, and 7 bases lay outside the gene matches. This CDR3 contains 13 residues. Germline loops: CDR1 SNHLY, CDR2 FYNNEI.